Below, 5 T cell receptor beta chains from the same sample are listed, as sequenced in a study of T cell responses to AZD1222 COVID-19 vaccine. Here immunoSEQ multiplex PCR was the method, and the copy in TCRdb shows in-frame clones only, minus some. This sample has about 46,000 clones; 80% to 90% occur once, and the top ten carry 1% to 1.3%. Sequences were derived from peripheral blood, sampled 28 days after the second AZD1222 dose. Receptor source: an adult who received the AZD1222 COVID-19 vaccine.

V usage is TRBV7-6 and J usage is TRBJ2-7, with 14 bases identical to TRBD2. CDR1 is SGHVS, CDR2 FNYEAQ, per germline. The CDR3 totals 18 residues. Unmatched junction bases numbered 12, after V lost 5 bases and J lost 3 bases. CDR3 residues: CASSALPTGTSGSYEQYF. Here the CDR3 DNA reads TGTGCCAGCAGCGCGCTCCCAACCGGGACTAGCGGGAGCTACGAGCAGTACTTC.

This chain uses TRBV25-1 with TRBJ1-4; D possibly corresponds to TRBD1 (5 bases). The CDR3 loop spans 14 amino acids. V was trimmed by 2 bases and J by 4 bases, leaving 8 bases between them. Germline CDR1 MGHDK, CDR2 SYGVNS. The CDR3 region has the DNA TGTGCCAGCAGTGAACGCAGGGATAATGAAAAACTGTTTTTT. Amino acids: CASSERRDNEKLFF.

This chain links TRBV5-1 with TRBJ1-2, with 8 bases that match TRBD1. The CDR3 extends over 14 amino acids. After removal of 4 bases from V and 7 bases from J, the junction contained 9 bases not matched to a gene. Germline-derived CDR1 and CDR2 are SGHRS and YFSETQ. CDR3 sequence (DNA): TGCGCCAGCAGCACCCAGGACAGGGTAACTGGCTACACCTTC. It encodes CASSTQDRVTGYTF.

The chain uses TRBV4-1 and TRBJ2-3; D possibly corresponds to TRBD2 (6 bases). Trimming cost V 4 bases and J 2 bases, with 19 bases left between them. The CDR3 is made up of 17 amino acids. Per the germline V gene, CDR1 is MGHRA and CDR2 is YSYEKL. Here the CDR3 DNA reads TGCGCCAGCAGCCGGACCCGACTAGAACTTTTCACAGATACGCAGTATTTT. It encodes CASSRTRLELFTDTQYF.

This chain joins TRBV13 and TRBJ1-1, with D tentatively TRBD1 (6 bases). V gave up 8 bases and J gave up 4 bases, with 11 bases separating them. This CDR3 region has 12 residues. The germline V gene has CDR1 PRHDT and CDR2 FYEKMQ (reference sequence). This chain's CDR3 is CASAQGFTEAFF. The CDR3 bases are TGTGCCAGCGCGCAGGGGTTCACTGAAGCTTTCTTT. Complete variable domain (other parts from reference TRBV13 and TRBJ1-1): AAGVIQSPRHLIKEKRETATLKCYPIPRHDTVYWYQQGPGQDPQFLISFYEKMQSDKGSIPDRFSAQQFSDYHSELNMSSLELGDSALYFCASAQGFTEAFFGQGTRLTVV.